These T cell receptor beta chains were read from a single sample in a study of cytomegalovirus exposure and HLA in healthy donors. Profiled with immunoSEQ multiplex PCR; TCRdb holds only in-frame clones, not every one. The table has about 150,000 clones, 80% to 90% seen once. Source material: PBMCs. The origin of the receptors is a young man in good health and CMV-seropositive. Each CDR3 is given with its conserved first and last residue. Fields, in order: V gene, clone size, J gene, CDR3 length, D gene, CDR3 DNA, CDR3 protein. A D gene is named only where the DNA matches it firmly. The listing skips clone size in some rows; elsewhere it reads once, few, many or a size class.

V: TRBV12-5
size: NA
J: TRBJ2-5
length: 13
D: NA
DNA: TGTGCTAGTGCCATCGGGAACACGGAGACCCAGTACTTC
CDR3: CASAIGNTETQYF

V: TRBV4-3
size: NA
J: TRBJ1-1
length: 16
D: TRBD1
DNA: TGCGCCAGCAGCCAAAGGTCGGACAGGTTTGACACTGAAGCTTTCTTT
CDR3: CASSQRSDRFDTEAFF

V: TRBV7-3
size: NA
J: TRBJ1-6
length: 15
D: NA
DNA: TGTGCCAGCAGCTTAACAGCCCAGGATAATTCACCCCTCCACTTT
CDR3: CASSLTAQDNSPLHF

V: TRBV4-2
size: NA
J: TRBJ2-7
length: 17
D: TRBD2
DNA: TGTGCCAGCAGCCCTCGGGTGGGGTCTAGCGGTTCCTACGAGCAGTACTTC
CDR3: CASSPRVGSSGSYEQYF

V: TRBV11-2
size: NA
J: TRBJ2-3
length: 15
D: NA
DNA: TGTGCCAGCAGCTTCCTCGCAGGAGGGGCAGATACGCAGTATTTT
CDR3: CASSFLAGGADTQYF

V: TRBV6-6
size: NA
J: TRBJ1-1
length: 14
D: NA
DNA: TGTGCCAGCAGTCCGACAGGTAGAAACACTGAAGCTTTCTTT
CDR3: CASSPTGRNTEAFF

V: TRBV5-4
size: NA
J: TRBJ2-5
length: 15
D: TRBD2
DNA: TGTGCCAGCAGCTTGGGCCCTCTAGCGGAAGAGACCCAGTACTTC
CDR3: CASSLGPLAEETQYF

V: TRBV2
size: NA
J: TRBJ2-2
length: 16
D: NA
DNA: TGTGCCAGCAGTGAAGCGATGCGGGCCAACACCGGGGAGCTGTTTTTT
CDR3: CASSEAMRANTGELFF

V: TRBV27
size: NA
J: TRBJ2-7
length: 16
D: NA
DNA: TGTGCCAGCAGTTACAGGCAGATAACCACCTCCTACGAGCAGTACTTC
CDR3: CASSYRQITTSYEQYF

V: TRBV10-2
size: NA
J: TRBJ2-2
length: 21
D: TRBD2
DNA: TGCGCCAGCAGTGATCGTAGTGGTAGCGGGAGGGCCAACTCGAACACCGGGGAGCTGTTTTTT
CDR3: CASSDRSGSGRANSNTGELFF

V: TRBV19
size: NA
J: TRBJ1-5
length: 13
D: NA
DNA: TGTGCCAGTAGTGCGGGGTTGACTCAGCCCCAGCATTTT
CDR3: CASSAGLTQPQHF

V: TRBV29-1
size: NA
J: TRBJ1-2
length: 13
D: NA
DNA: TGCAGCGTTGCCTTACGGAGTAACTATGGCTACACCTTC
CDR3: CSVALRSNYGYTF

V: TRBV11-2
size: NA
J: TRBJ1-1
length: 14
D: TRBD1
DNA: TGTGCCAGCAGCTCCTTTACAGGGGGCACTGAAGCTTTCTTT
CDR3: CASSSFTGGTEAFF

V: TRBV6-5
size: NA
J: TRBJ1-2
length: 15
D: NA
DNA: TGTGCCAGCAACCGGGCAGGGGAAGGAAGAAATGGCTACACCTTC
CDR3: CASNRAGEGRNGYTF

V: TRBV27
size: NA
J: TRBJ2-5
length: 13
D: NA
DNA: TGTGCCAGCAGTTTATTCGGTACGGAGACCCAGTACTTC
CDR3: CASSLFGTETQYF

V: TRBV27
size: once
J: TRBJ2-5
length: 15
D: NA
DNA: TGTGCCAGCCGAATATCCGGGAACGGACAAGAGACCCAGTACTTC
CDR3: CASRISGNGQETQYF

V: TRBV7-2
size: NA
J: TRBJ2-3
length: 14
D: TRBD1
DNA: TGTGCCAGCGGGACAGGGGCCCGCACAGATACGCAGTATTTT
CDR3: CASGTGARTDTQYF

V: TRBV5-1
size: NA
J: TRBJ2-7
length: 13
D: NA
DNA: TGCGCCAGCAGCTTGACCGCCGTAGACGAGCAGTACTTC
CDR3: CASSLTAVDEQYF

V: TRBV6-5
size: once
J: TRBJ2-5
length: 14
D: NA
DNA: TGTGCCAGCAGTTATTCCCCAGAGGGAGAGACCCAGTACTTC
CDR3: CASSYSPEGETQYF

V: TRBV5-1
size: NA
J: TRBJ2-3
length: 16
D: TRBD2
DNA: TGCGCCAGCAGCTTTAGCGGGAGCGGGAGCACAGATACGCAGTATTTT
CDR3: CASSFSGSGSTDTQYF

V: TRBV13
size: few
J: TRBJ2-7
length: 15
D: NA
DNA: TGTGCCAGCAGCAGGACCCATGCAGGGGCCAACGAGCAGTACTTC
CDR3: CASSRTHAGANEQYF

V: TRBV11-3
size: NA
J: TRBJ2-3
length: 14
D: NA
DNA: TGTGCCAGCAGCTTAGGGCTGGTCACAGATACGCAGTATTTT
CDR3: CASSLGLVTDTQYF

V: TRBV18
size: NA
J: TRBJ1-4
length: 15
D: NA
DNA: TGTGCCAGCTCACCCCCGAGCGGGACTAATGAAAAACTGTTTTTT
CDR3: CASSPPSGTNEKLFF

V: TRBV7-2
size: NA
J: TRBJ2-1
length: 17
D: NA
DNA: TGTGCCAGCAGCTTAGTCGGGACGGGGGATCCCTACAATGAGCAGTTCTTC
CDR3: CASSLVGTGDPYNEQFF

V: TRBV9
size: NA
J: TRBJ2-7
length: 15
D: TRBD2
DNA: TGTGCCAGCAGCGTAGAAGCGGGGGGCACCTACGAGCAGTACTTC
CDR3: CASSVEAGGTYEQYF

V: TRBV5-1
size: NA
J: TRBJ2-7
length: 15
D: TRBD2
DNA: TGCGCCAGCAGCTCACCGGGACTAGCGGCCTACGAGCAGTACTTC
CDR3: CASSSPGLAAYEQYF

V: TRBV9
size: NA
J: TRBJ1-6
length: 14
D: NA
DNA: TGTGCCAGCAGGGGGGGCTCCTATAATTCACCCCTCCACTTT
CDR3: CASRGGSYNSPLHF

V: TRBV7-9
size: NA
J: TRBJ1-5
length: 15
D: NA
DNA: TGTGCCAGCAGCTTAGGGGGAGGACGCAATCAGCCCCAGCATTTT
CDR3: CASSLGGGRNQPQHF

V: TRBV18
size: few
J: TRBJ1-2
length: 13
D: TRBD1
DNA: TGTGCCAGCTCTCCCGACAGGGGCTATGGCTACACCTTC
CDR3: CASSPDRGYGYTF

V: TRBV7-3
size: NA
J: TRBJ2-7
length: 19
D: TRBD2
DNA: TGTGCCAGCAGCTTAGGCCGACTAGCGGGGGGCCAGGGCTCCTACGAGCAGTACTTC
CDR3: CASSLGRLAGGQGSYEQYF

V: TRBV27
size: few
J: TRBJ2-7
length: 14
D: TRBD1
DNA: TGTGCCAGCAGTTTCTCCGGGACAGGGTACGAGCAGTACTTC
CDR3: CASSFSGTGYEQYF

V: TRBV6-5
size: NA
J: TRBJ1-4
length: 14
D: TRBD1
DNA: TGTGCCAGCAGTCCTCAAACAGGGGTCGGGAAACTGTTTTTT
CDR3: CASSPQTGVGKLFF

V: TRBV11-2
size: NA
J: TRBJ1-1
length: 13
D: NA
DNA: TGTGCCAGCAGCCCCCCGGGGTGGTCTGAAGCTTTCTTT
CDR3: CASSPPGWSEAFF

V: TRBV27
size: NA
J: TRBJ2-7
length: 15
D: TRBD1
DNA: TGTGCCAGCAGTAGCCCCGGGACAGGGCCCTACGAGCAGTACTTC
CDR3: CASSSPGTGPYEQYF

V: TRBV9
size: NA
J: TRBJ2-1
length: 15
D: NA
DNA: TGTGCCAGCAGCTTAGACAGCGGAGTTTACAATGAGCAGTTCTTC
CDR3: CASSLDSGVYNEQFF

V: TRBV9
size: NA
J: TRBJ1-1
length: 14
D: NA
DNA: TGTGCCAGCAGCGCCACCTCGGCGGACACTGAAGCTTTCTTT
CDR3: CASSATSADTEAFF